Detailed here is one T cell receptor (beta chain). Its antigen is not identified. Per the germline V gene, CDR1 is LNHDA and CDR2 is SQIVND (reference sequence). This CDR3 contains 16 residues. Trimming removed 3 bases from V and 0 bases from J, with 12 bases in between. Time point meaning: before natalizumab initiation. The data were obtained in a study of multiple sclerosis patients with progressive multifocal leukoencephalopathy. Study information: Longitudinal control samples came from natalizumab-treated multiple sclerosis patients without PML.

Whole-study results and caveats: Less diverse TRB repertoires were suggested in most PML patients.

Clones were sequenced by immunoSEQ multiplex PCR, and TCRdb holds only the in-frame ones, with some missing. The sample has fewer than 35,000 clones; roughly 90% are singletons. The chain joins TRBV19 to TRBJ1-3; tentative D call: TRBD1 (5 bases). The receptor was isolated from a human donor with multiple sclerosis. Sequenced sample: PBMCs. CDR3 region: CASSIRRGYSGNTIYF. DNA of the CDR3: TGTGCCAGTAGTATCCGGCGGGGCTACTCTGGAAACACCATATATTTT.